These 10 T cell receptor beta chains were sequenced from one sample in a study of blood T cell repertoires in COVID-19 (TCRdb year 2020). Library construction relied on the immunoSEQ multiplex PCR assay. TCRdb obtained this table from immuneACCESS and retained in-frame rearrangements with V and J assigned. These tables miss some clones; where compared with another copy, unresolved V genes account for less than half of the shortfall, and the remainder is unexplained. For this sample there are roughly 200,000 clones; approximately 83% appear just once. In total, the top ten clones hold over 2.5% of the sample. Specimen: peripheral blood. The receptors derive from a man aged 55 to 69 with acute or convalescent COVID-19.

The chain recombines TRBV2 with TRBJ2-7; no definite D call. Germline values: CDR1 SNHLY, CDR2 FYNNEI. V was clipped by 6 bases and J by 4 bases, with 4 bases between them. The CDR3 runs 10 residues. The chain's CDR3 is CASRYYEQYF. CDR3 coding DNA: TGTGCCAGCAGATATTACGAGCAGTACTTC.

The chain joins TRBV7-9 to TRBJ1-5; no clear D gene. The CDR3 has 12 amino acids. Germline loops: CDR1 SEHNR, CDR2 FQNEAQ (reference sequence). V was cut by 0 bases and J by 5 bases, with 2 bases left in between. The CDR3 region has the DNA TGTGCCAGCAGCTTAGCCGATCAGCCCCAGCATTTT. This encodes CASSLADQPQHF.

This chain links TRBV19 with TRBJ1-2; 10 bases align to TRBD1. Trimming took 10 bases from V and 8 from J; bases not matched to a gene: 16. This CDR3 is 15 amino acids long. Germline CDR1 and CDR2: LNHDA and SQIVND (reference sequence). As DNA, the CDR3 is TGTGCCATCTCCGGGACAGGGGCCCCCGCGGGCGGCTACACCTTC. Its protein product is CAISGTGAPAGGYTF.

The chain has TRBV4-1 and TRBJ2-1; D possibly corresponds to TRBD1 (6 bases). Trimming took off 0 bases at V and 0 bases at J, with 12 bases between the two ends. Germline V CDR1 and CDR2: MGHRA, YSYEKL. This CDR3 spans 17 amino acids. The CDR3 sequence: CASSQDRDTRSYNEQFF. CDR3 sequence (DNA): TGCGCCAGCAGCCAAGACCGGGACACCCGCTCCTACAATGAGCAGTTCTTC.

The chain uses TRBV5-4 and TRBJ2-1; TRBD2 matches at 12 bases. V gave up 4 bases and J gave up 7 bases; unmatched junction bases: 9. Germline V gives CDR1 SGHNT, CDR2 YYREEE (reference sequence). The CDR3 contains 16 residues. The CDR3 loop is CASSRQTSGSRNEQFF. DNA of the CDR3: TGTGCCAGCAGCCGACAGACTAGCGGGAGTAGGAATGAGCAGTTCTTC.

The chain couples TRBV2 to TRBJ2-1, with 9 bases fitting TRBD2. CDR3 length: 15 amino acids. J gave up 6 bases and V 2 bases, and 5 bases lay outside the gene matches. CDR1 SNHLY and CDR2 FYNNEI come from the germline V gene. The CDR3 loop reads CASSERLAGPNEQFF. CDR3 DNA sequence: TGTGCCAGCAGTGAAAGGCTAGCGGGACCCAATGAGCAGTTCTTC.

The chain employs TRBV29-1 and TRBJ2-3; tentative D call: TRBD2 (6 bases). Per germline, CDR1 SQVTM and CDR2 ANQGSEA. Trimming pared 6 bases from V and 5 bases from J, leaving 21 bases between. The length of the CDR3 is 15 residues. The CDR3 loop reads CSVAAGLLAGDTQYF. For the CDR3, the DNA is TGCAGCGTAGCGGCGGGACTCCTCGCCGGAGATACGCAGTATTTT.

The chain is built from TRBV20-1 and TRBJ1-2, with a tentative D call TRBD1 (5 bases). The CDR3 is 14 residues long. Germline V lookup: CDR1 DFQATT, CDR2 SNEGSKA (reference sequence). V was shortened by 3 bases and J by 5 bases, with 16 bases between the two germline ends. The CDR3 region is CSASPGVTGYGYTF. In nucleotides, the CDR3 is TGCAGTGCTAGTCCGGGGGTAACCGGGTATGGCTACACCTTC.

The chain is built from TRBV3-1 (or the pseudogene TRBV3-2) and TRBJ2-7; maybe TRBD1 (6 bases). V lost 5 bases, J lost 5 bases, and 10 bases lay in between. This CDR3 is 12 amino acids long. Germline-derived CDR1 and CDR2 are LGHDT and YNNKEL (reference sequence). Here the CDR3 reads CASSDYRDEQYF. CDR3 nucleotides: TGTGCCAGCAGCGACTACAGGGACGAGCAGTACTTC.

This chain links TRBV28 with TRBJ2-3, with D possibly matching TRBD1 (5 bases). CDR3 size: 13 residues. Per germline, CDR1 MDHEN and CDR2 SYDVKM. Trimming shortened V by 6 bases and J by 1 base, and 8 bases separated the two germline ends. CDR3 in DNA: TGTGCCAGCAGAGTAGGGGGCACAGATACGCAGTATTTT. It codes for CASRVGGTDTQYF.